This TCR beta chain appears in the sequencing data of a study of T cell repertoires in cytomegalovirus infection. Whole-study context: CMV epitopes used comprised recently identified HLA-C-restricted ones and well-studied HLA-B-restricted ones. Public TCR beta signatures indicated both CMV infection and matching HLA type. The study's findings and limits: HLA-C-restricted CMV-specific TCR beta clonotypes were dominant in the ex vivo response.

The CDR3 has 13 residues. Trimming stripped 3 bases from V and 5 bases from J, with 13 bases between. CDR1 and CDR2 from the germline V gene are SQVTM and ANQGSEA. TCRdb reprocessed the reads with MiXCR, giving one entry per CDR3 protein. The profile shows more than 250,000 distinct CDR3 sequences, around a quarter of them singletons. A note on this clonotype: Its antigen is unidentified.

The chain combines TRBV29-1 with TRBJ2-5; perhaps TRBD2 as D (6 bases). The TCR was taken from a human donor in good health (CMV status not recorded). Some clones in this sample may be carry-over from other donors' samples. The sequenced sample was cultured PBMCs, obtained from culture after CMV antigen stimulation. DNA of the CDR3: TGCAGCGTTGACAATCCGGGAGTCGAGACCCAGTACTTC. This gives the protein CSVDNPGVETQYF.